The present TCR beta chain was sequenced within a study of T cell repertoires in cytomegalovirus infection. Study-wide context: Public TCR beta signatures provided an indication of both CMV infection and a matching HLA type. Regarding the study as a whole: Within the response measured ex vivo, HLA-C-restricted CMV-specific TCR beta clonotypes were dominant.

This clonotype was seen a few times. The antigen is unknown. CDR3 length: 15 amino acids. Germline V gives CDR1 MNHEY, CDR2 SMNVEV (reference sequence). Trimming pared 2 bases from V and 5 bases from J, leaving 15 bases between. TCRdb recomputed calls from the reads with MiXCR, one row per CDR3 protein. The sample holds 700,000 to 850,000 distinct CDR3 sequences, over 25% seen once. Sample: cultured CD8+ T cells from PBMCs, taken from culture after CMV antigen stimulation. The sequence came from a human donor in good health (CMV status not recorded). Some clones in this sample may be carry-over from other donors' samples. V and J are TRBV27 and TRBJ1-2; D possibly corresponds to TRBD1 (5 bases). CDR3 protein: CASSLRQGHGYGYTF. CDR3 DNA sequence: TGTGCCAGCAGTTTAAGGCAGGGCCACGGATATGGCTACACCTTC.